Below, 25 T cell receptor beta chains from the same sample are listed, as sequenced in a study of blood T cell repertoires in COVID-19. Profiling relied on immunoSEQ multiplex PCR, and the TCRdb table lists in-frame clones only, not all of them. The sample consists of about 310,000 clones, 80% to 90% of them appearing once. The specimen sequenced was peripheral blood. Receptor source: a woman aged 50 to 60 who had recovered from COVID-19.

The rearrangement uses TRBV18 and TRBJ2-1; possible D gene TRBD1, 5 bases. The V and J ends lost 3 bases and 9 bases respectively, with 12 bases between them. CDR1 is KGHSH, CDR2 LQKENI, per germline. This CDR3 region has 13 residues. The CDR3 sequence is CASSPQGSGEQFF. The CDR3 DNA is TGTGCCAGCTCACCGCAGGGAAGTGGTGAGCAGTTCTTC.

J is TRBJ1-1 and V is TRBV29-1; unclear D gene. CDR1 is SQVTM and CDR2 is ANQGSEA in the germline V gene. The CDR3 covers 11 residues. Trimming shortened V by 6 bases and J by 1 base, and 6 bases separated the two germline ends. CDR3 residues: CSVAPNTEAFF. CDR3 nucleotides: TGCAGCGTAGCACCGAACACTGAAGCTTTCTTT.

This rearrangement joins TRBV7-2 to TRBJ2-1; 11 positions agree with TRBD2. There are 15 residues in the CDR3. The junction had 6 bases not matched to a gene; V was cut back by 2 bases and J by 9 bases. CDR1 is SGHTA, CDR2 FQGNSA, per germline. The CDR3 sequence is CASSLLAGGPAEQFF. DNA of the CDR3: TGTGCCAGCAGCTTATTAGCGGGGGGGCCGGCTGAGCAGTTCTTC. The full variable domain, completed using reference TRBV7-2 and TRBJ2-1, is GAGVSQSPSNKVTEKGKDVELRCDPISGHTALYWYRQSLGQGLEFLIYFQGNSAPDKSGLPSDRFSAERTGGSVSTLTIQRTQQEDSAVYLCASSLLAGGPAEQFFGPGTRLTVL.

The J gene is TRBJ2-3, the V gene TRBV19; possible D gene TRBD1, 6 bases. The CDR3 extends over 14 amino acids. Looked up from germline, CDR1 is LNHDA and CDR2 is SQIVND (reference sequence). V gave up 7 bases and J gave up 2 bases, with 13 bases separating them. CDR3 sequence: CASNLMGATDTQYF. The CDR3 region has the DNA TGTGCCAGTAACCTCATGGGGGCCACAGATACGCAGTATTTT.

This chain connects TRBV7-2 to TRBJ1-6; D remains unclear. This CDR3 region has 15 residues. The V end was cut by 0 bases, the J end by 10 bases, with 13 bases between. CDR1 SGHTA and CDR2 FQGNSA come from the germline V gene. CDR3 DNA sequence: TGTGCCAGCAGCTTAGCTGCTAGTTCATGGTCACCCCTCCACTTT. It encodes CASSLAASSWSPLHF.

The V and J genes are TRBV2 and TRBJ1-5; no clear D. The germline gives CDR1 SNHLY, CDR2 FYNNEI. V gave up 3 bases and J gave up 0 bases, with 6 bases separating them. This CDR3 has 14 residues. The CDR3 region is CASSEQYSNQPQHF. Here the CDR3 DNA reads TGTGCCAGCAGTGAGCAGTATAGCAATCAGCCCCAGCATTTT.

The chain has TRBV9 and TRBJ1-1, with TRBD1 identical over 8 bases. The CDR3 has 13 amino acids. The junction had 4 bases not matched to a gene; V was cut back by 5 bases and J by 4 bases. Germline CDR1 is SGDLS and CDR2 is YYNGEE. The CDR3 reads CASRGQGSTEAFF. Here the CDR3 DNA reads TGTGCCAGCAGAGGACAGGGTTCCACTGAAGCTTTCTTT.

The chain combines TRBV30 with TRBJ1-2, with D unresolved. CDR1 is GTSNPN, CDR2 SVGIG, per germline (reference sequence). V was shortened by 0 bases and J by 7 bases, with 12 bases between the two germline ends. The CDR3 length is 13 residues. The CDR3 sequence is CAWSVQIHLGYTF. For the CDR3, the DNA is TGTGCCTGGAGTGTACAGATCCACCTTGGCTACACCTTC.

This sequence joins TRBV10-3 and TRBJ1-3; 7 bases map to TRBD1. CDR3 length: 16 residues. The germline V gene encodes CDR1 ENHRY and CDR2 SYGVKD. Germline trimming cut 0 bases from V and 4 bases from J; bases unmatched to any gene: 6. The DNA for the CDR3 is TGTGCCATCAGTGAGTCGATGACAGGGTCGGGAAACACCATATATTTT. As protein: CAISESMTGSGNTIYF.

The chain carries TRBV9 and TRBJ1-1, with D hard to call. Germline V gene data show CDR1 as SGDLS and CDR2 as YYNGEE. The V gene lost 2 bases and the J gene lost 5 bases, with 13 bases spanning the gap. CDR3 length: 14 amino acids. The CDR3, as DNA: TGTGCCAGCAGCGTCGGCGGAGGGAGAACTGAAGCTTTCTTT. Protein: CASSVGGGRTEAFF.

The chain is built from TRBV7-2 and TRBJ2-1; 9 nucleotides match TRBD2. CDR1 is SGHTA and CDR2 is FQGNSA in the germline V gene. This CDR3 has 15 residues. Trimming removed 0 bases from V and 8 bases from J; junction bases left unmatched: 5. The CDR3 sequence: CASSLAGTSNHEQFF. In nucleotides, the CDR3 is TGTGCCAGCAGCTTAGCGGGGACTAGCAATCATGAGCAGTTCTTC.

The rearrangement links TRBV3-1 (or the pseudogene TRBV3-2) to TRBJ1-1; 8 positions agree with TRBD1. There are 16 residues in the CDR3. CDR1 LGHDT and CDR2 YNNKEL come from the germline V gene (reference sequence). V was pared by 2 bases and J by 3 bases, with 8 bases of the junction left unmatched. The CDR3 region has the DNA TGTGCCAGCAGCCAAACCTCAGGGGGCGCTTACACTGAAGCTTTCTTT. Its protein product is CASSQTSGGAYTEAFF.

The chain carries TRBV9 and TRBJ2-1; no definite D call. Trimming removed 6 bases from V and 0 bases from J, with 13 bases in between. The CDR3 loop spans 15 amino acids. The germline V gene encodes CDR1 SGDLS and CDR2 YYNGEE. The CDR3 is CASTPSPSSYNEQFF. The CDR3 region has the DNA TGTGCCAGCACCCCATCACCGAGCTCCTACAATGAGCAGTTCTTC. Using reference TRBV9 and TRBJ2-1 for the parts outside the CDR3, the full variable domain is DSGVTQTPKHLITATGQRVTLRCSPRSGDLSVYWYQQSLDQGLQFLIQYYNGEERAKGNILERFSAQQFPDLHSELNLSSLELGDSALYFCASTPSPSSYNEQFFGPGTRLTVL.

V gene TRBV19 combines with J gene TRBJ1-2; D remains ambiguous. This CDR3 region has 13 residues. The V end was cut by 0 bases, the J end by 5 bases, with 7 bases between. Germline assignment: CDR1 LNHDA and CDR2 SQIVND (reference sequence). The CDR3: CASSIDRGYGYTF. The CDR3, as DNA: TGTGCCAGTAGTATAGATCGCGGATATGGCTACACCTTC.

In its sample, this clone was seen once. The V gene is TRBV27, the J gene TRBJ2-7; D is unresolved. The CDR3 contains 17 residues. Between the trimmed V and J ends, which lost 6 bases and 2 bases, there was a span of 23 bases. Germline CDR1 is MNHEY and CDR2 is SMNVEV (reference sequence). The CDR3 DNA is TGTGCCAGCAGCAGAATACTCCAGACAACCGTGGCCTACGAGCAGTACTTC. It yields the protein CASSRILQTTVAYEQYF.

V usage is TRBV19 and J usage is TRBJ2-3, with 7 bases that match TRBD2. This CDR3 is built from 15 residues. With V trimmed by 3 bases and J by 4 bases, 7 bases remained unmatched. CDR1 is LNHDA, CDR2 SQIVND, per germline (reference sequence). The CDR3 spells CASSIRGSAADTQYF. As DNA, the CDR3 is TGTGCCAGTAGTATCCGCGGGAGCGCCGCAGATACGCAGTATTTT.

V is TRBV5-4 and J is TRBJ2-7, with D unclear. V was cut by 1 base and J by 0 bases, with 8 bases left in between. The germline CDR1 and CDR2 sequences are SGHNT and YYREEE (reference sequence). The CDR3 has 14 residues. The CDR3 protein is CASSLYPSSYEQYF. In nucleotides, the CDR3 is TGTGCCAGCAGCTTGTATCCGAGCTCCTACGAGCAGTACTTC.

The chain combines TRBV30 with TRBJ1-2; no clear D gene. Trimming took 3 bases from V and 2 from J, leaving 16 bases between them. CDR3 length: 15 residues. Germline CDR1 is GTSNPN and CDR2 is SVGIG (reference sequence). This CDR3 is CAWRPTLAPNYGYTF. As DNA, the CDR3 is TGTGCCTGGAGACCCACCCTGGCTCCAAACTATGGCTACACCTTC. Based on the CDR3 plus reference TRBV30 and TRBJ1-2, the full variable domain is SQTIHQWPATLVQPVGSPLSLECTVEGTSNPNLYWYRQAAGRGLQLLFYSVGIGQISSEVPQNLSASRPQDRQFILSSKKLLLSDSGFYLCAWRPTLAPNYGYTFGSGTRLTVV.

The chain is built from TRBV7-2 and TRBJ2-5; 7 nucleotides match TRBD2. The CDR3 sequence is 16 residues long. From germline, CDR1 is SGHTA and CDR2 FQGNSA. V shed 3 bases, J shed 0 bases, and the junction held 7 bases outside the gene matches. The CDR3 DNA is TGTGCCAGCAGCTTTGCGGCGGGAGCGTACCAAGAGACCCAGTACTTC. Amino acids: CASSFAAGAYQETQYF.

V and J are TRBV3-1 (or the pseudogene TRBV3-2) and TRBJ2-7; TRBD1 matches 7 bases. The CDR3 runs 15 residues. With V trimmed by 0 bases and J by 4 bases, 6 bases remained unmatched. From germline, CDR1 is LGHDT and CDR2 YNNKEL (reference sequence). This CDR3 reads CASSQEWAGGYEQYF. Written as DNA, the CDR3 is TGTGCCAGCAGCCAAGAATGGGCAGGGGGTTACGAGCAGTACTTC.

V usage is TRBV19 and J usage is TRBJ2-2; TRBD2 matches 9 bases. The CDR3 covers 16 residues. Germline lookup yields CDR1 LNHDA and CDR2 SQIVND (reference sequence). V lost 5 bases, J lost 2 bases, and 6 bases stayed unmatched. For the CDR3, the DNA is TGTGCCAGTAGTGCGTTTAGCGGGGGAAACACCGGGGAGCTGTTTTTT. It is translated as CASSAFSGGNTGELFF.

The chain has TRBV7-3 and TRBJ2-1, with 7 bases fitting TRBD2. CDR1 SGHTA and CDR2 FQGTGA come from the germline V gene. V shed 5 bases, J shed 7 bases, and the junction held 5 bases outside the gene matches. This CDR3 contains 13 residues. In nucleotides, the CDR3 is TGTGCCAGCAGCAGGGGAGGGCCAAATGAGCAGTTCTTC. As protein: CASSRGGPNEQFF.

This chain joins TRBV7-2 and TRBJ1-4; no clear D gene. This CDR3 has 15 amino acids. V gave up 4 bases and J gave up 4 bases, with 13 bases separating them. Germline CDR1 and CDR2: SGHTA and FQGNSA. CDR3 coding DNA: TGTGCCAGCAGCTCCCCTCTGGGAGGTAATGAAAAACTGTTTTTT. Protein: CASSSPLGGNEKLFF.

This clone was detected once. The chain employs TRBV5-1 and TRBJ1-5, with D unclear. V was pared by 0 bases and J by 5 bases, with 12 bases between. The CDR3 length is 15 residues. Germline CDR1 is SGHRS and CDR2 is YFSETQ. Written as DNA, the CDR3 is TGCGCCAGCAGCTTGGACGCGTCGGAGTATCAGCCCCAGCATTTT. It is translated as CASSLDASEYQPQHF.

V and J are TRBV7-3 and TRBJ1-1; TRBD1 aligns across 11 bases. Trimming removed 6 bases from V and 4 bases from J; junction bases left unmatched: 4. This CDR3 is built from 14 residues. CDR1 is SGHTA, CDR2 FQGTGA, per germline. CDR3 sequence reads: CASSSGTGGTEAFF. Here the CDR3 DNA reads TGTGCCAGCAGTTCCGGGACAGGGGGCACTGAAGCTTTCTTT.